This T cell receptor beta chain comes out of a study of T cell changes during pregnancy in multiple sclerosis. This table comes from immunoSEQ multiplex PCR, and its TCRdb copy is limited to in-frame clones, with some not included. The data show fewer than 95,000 clones, 85% to 95% seen once. CDR1 MDHEN and CDR2 SYDVKM come from the germline V gene. The CDR3 contains 15 residues. With 7 bases removed from V and 5 bases from J, the gap between germline ends came to 17 bases. The rearrangement joins TRBV28 to TRBJ2-2; perhaps TRBD2 as D (7 bases). This specimen consisted of peripheral blood, obtained in the third trimester of pregnancy. The source of this sequence is a female donor with multiple sclerosis, enrolled in a pregnancy study. The CDR3 region has the DNA TGTGCCAGCAAATGGGGGCGGGAGACAACCGGGGAGCTGTTTTTT. This sequence encodes CASKWGRETTGELFF.